Each of the 16 T cell receptor beta chains below was sequenced from the same sample in a study of regulatory dendritic cells for organ transplantation. These TCRs' antigens remain unknown. The method was immunoSEQ multiplex PCR; TCRdb's version includes in-frame clones alone and lacks a portion of them. The sample lists some 10,000 clones, about nine tenths occurring once. Sorted T cells were CFSE-labeled and cultured 5 days with allogeneic regulatory or mature dendritic cells at 1:10. Sequenced sample: naive CD8+ T cells from blood cultured with dendritic cells. Noted subset: CD45RA+ naive T cells. The receptor set was obtained from a human donor in good health.

The rearrangement uses TRBV9 and TRBJ2-3; the D is unclear. Germline CDR1 SGDLS, CDR2 YYNGEE. The length of the CDR3 is 13 residues. The V end lost 3 bases, the J end lost 2 bases, and 7 bases lay between the germline ends. CDR3 loop: CASSAPLTDTQYF. In nucleotides, the CDR3 is TGTGCCAGCAGCGCACCGCTCACAGATACGCAGTATTTT.

The rearrangement links TRBV19 to TRBJ1-3; D is ambiguous. With 5 bases removed from V and 4 bases from J, the gap between germline ends came to 3 bases. The germline CDR1 and CDR2 sequences are LNHDA and SQIVND (reference sequence). The CDR3 contains 11 residues. The CDR3 is CASSPGNTIYF. DNA of the CDR3: TGTGCCAGTAGTCCGGGAAACACCATATATTTT.

V usage is TRBV2 and J usage is TRBJ1-1, with 7 bases lining up with TRBD1. CDR3 length equals 17 residues. The ends lost 7 bases at V and 2 bases at J; junction bases unmatched: 16. The V gene's germline CDR1 is SNHLY and CDR2 FYNNEI. CDR3 DNA: TGTGCCAGCATTTGGGGGCTCGCGGGGACAGTAAACACTGAAGCTTTCTTT. Protein sequence: CASIWGLAGTVNTEAFF.

The chain joins TRBV27 to TRBJ1-4; no reliable D call. Trimming took off 6 bases at V and 0 bases at J, with 8 bases between the two ends. The CDR3 runs to 14 residues. Per germline, CDR1 MNHEY and CDR2 SMNVEV (reference sequence). CDR3 nucleotides: TGTGCCAGCAGCCTCGCGACAACTAATGAAAAACTGTTTTTT. It encodes CASSLATTNEKLFF.

This rearrangement joins TRBV27 to TRBJ2-1; D remains ambiguous. V was pared by 5 bases and J by 0 bases, with 11 bases between. Germline-derived CDR1 and CDR2 are MNHEY and SMNVEV (reference sequence). The CDR3 is 15 amino acids. The CDR3 DNA reads as TGTGCCAGCAGTCCCCAACTAAGCTCCTACAATGAGCAGTTCTTC. This codes for CASSPQLSSYNEQFF.

The rearrangement links TRBV4-3 to TRBJ1-5; D is uncertain. Trimming took 0 bases from V and 4 from J, leaving 4 bases between them. The CDR3 covers 13 residues. CDR1 and CDR2 from the germline V gene are LGHNA and YSLEER. Here the CDR3 reads CASSQDPNQPQHF. CDR3 DNA sequence: TGCGCCAGCAGCCAAGACCCTAATCAGCCCCAGCATTTT.

The CDR3, as DNA: TGTGCCAGCAGCTTTCCTGACAGGGGGAACACTGAAGCTTTCTTT. Translation: CASSFPDRGNTEAFF. The rearrangement links TRBV11-2 to TRBJ1-1; 8 bases are a match to TRBD1. The CDR3 is made up of 15 amino acids. Per germline, CDR1 SGHAT and CDR2 FQNNGV. Trimming took 3 bases from V and 1 from J; bases not matched to a gene: 4.

The rearrangement joins TRBV9 to TRBJ2-1, with D uncertain. The CDR3 covers 12 residues. Germline CDR1 SGDLS, CDR2 YYNGEE. Trimming pared 3 bases from V and 12 bases from J, leaving 13 bases between. CDR3 region: CASSGMGGGQFF. The CDR3, as DNA: TGTGCCAGCAGCGGGATGGGTGGCGGGCAGTTCTTC.

This sequence joins TRBV29-1 and TRBJ2-2; the D gene is possibly TRBD2 (5 bases). There are 14 residues in the CDR3. The germline CDR1 and CDR2 sequences are SQVTM and ANQGSEA. V was trimmed by 0 bases and J by 3 bases, leaving 8 bases between them. The CDR3 region is CSVEETSHTGELFF. In nucleotides, the CDR3 is TGCAGCGTTGAAGAAACTAGTCACACCGGGGAGCTGTTTTTT.

This clone was recorded once. The gene calls are TRBV6-5 and TRBJ1-2; 10 bases match TRBD1. Germline V lookup: CDR1 MNHEY, CDR2 SVGAGI. The trim removed 6 bases at V and 6 bases at J, leaving 7 bases unmatched. The CDR3 is 14 residues long. The CDR3 coding sequence is TGTGCCAGCAGCCCGGGACAGGGGTTAAATGGCTACACCTTC. Translated: CASSPGQGLNGYTF.

The chain is built from TRBV11-3 and TRBJ2-5; D might be TRBD1 or TRBD2, each matching 6 bases. Trimming removed 5 bases from V and 1 base from J, with 20 bases in between. Germline CDR1 reads SGHNT; CDR2 reads YENEEA. The CDR3 has 17 residues. The CDR3 region has the DNA TGTGCCAGCAGCCCGAACACAGGGAGGAGGCTCCAAGAGACCCAGTACTTC. Protein: CASSPNTGRRLQETQYF.

This clone appeared a single time. V and J are TRBV7-9 and TRBJ2-7; a possible D gene is TRBD2 (6 bases). The CDR3 consists of 11 residues. The germline gives CDR1 SEHNR, CDR2 FQNEAQ (reference sequence). V was cut by 11 bases and J by 7 bases, with 15 bases left in between. The CDR3 loop is CAYTDGGEQYF. CDR3 DNA sequence: TGTGCCTACACTGATGGAGGGGAGCAGTACTTC.

The rearrangement joins TRBV10-1 to TRBJ2-1, with TRBD2 matching 8 bases. The CDR3 is made up of 16 amino acids. Germline CDR1 and CDR2: WNHNN and SYGVQD (reference sequence). The V gene end was trimmed by 1 base and the J gene end by 7 bases; junction bases not matched to a gene: 9. For the CDR3, the DNA is TGCGCCAGCAGTGAGTTTCGGGAGGGCCAGGATAATGAGCAGTTCTTC. The encoded protein is CASSEFREGQDNEQFF.

V is TRBV6-1 and J is TRBJ1-1; D is perhaps TRBD1 (6 bases). Germline V gene sequence: CDR1 MNHNS, CDR2 SASEGT. Trimming left V 4 bases short and J 3 bases short, with 12 bases between. The CDR3 is 14 amino acids. CDR3 nucleotide sequence: TGTGCCAGCAGTGTGGGGGGGCTGCACACTGAAGCTTTCTTT. As protein: CASSVGGLHTEAFF.

The chain carries TRBV19 and TRBJ1-1; D is undetermined. The germline gives CDR1 LNHDA, CDR2 SQIVND (reference sequence). V lost 11 bases to trimming and J lost 4 bases, with 11 bases between them. This CDR3 comprises 11 residues. The CDR3 bases are TGTGCCTGCCAGTATGGCACTGAAGCTTTCTTT. Translating gives CACQYGTEAFF. The complete variable domain, with remaining parts taken from reference TRBV19 and TRBJ1-1, reads DGGITQSPKYLFRKEGQNVTLSCEQNLNHDAMYWYRQDPGQGLRLIYYSQIVNDFQKGDIAEGYSVSREKKESFPLTVTSAQKNPTAFYLCACQYGTEAFFGQGTRLTVV.

V and J are TRBV10-2 and TRBJ1-5; D remains ambiguous. V lost 3 bases and J lost 5, with 14 bases in between. Germline values: CDR1 WSHSY, CDR2 SAAADI. The CDR3 totals 15 residues. CDR3 protein: CASSDPRTTDQPQHF. Here the CDR3 DNA reads TGCGCCAGCAGTGACCCTAGGACCACGGATCAGCCCCAGCATTTT.